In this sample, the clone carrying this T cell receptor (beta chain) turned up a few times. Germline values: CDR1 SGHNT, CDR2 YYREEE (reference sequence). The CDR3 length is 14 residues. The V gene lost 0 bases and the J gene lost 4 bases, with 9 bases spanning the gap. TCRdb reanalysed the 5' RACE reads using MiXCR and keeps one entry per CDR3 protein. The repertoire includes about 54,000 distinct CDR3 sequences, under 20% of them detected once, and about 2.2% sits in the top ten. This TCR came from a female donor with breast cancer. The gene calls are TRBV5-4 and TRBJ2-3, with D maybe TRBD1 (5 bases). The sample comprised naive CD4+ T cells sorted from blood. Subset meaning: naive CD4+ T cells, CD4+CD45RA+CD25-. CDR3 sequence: CASSLAGRADTQYF. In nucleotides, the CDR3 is TGTGCCAGCAGCTTGGCCGGCAGGGCAGATACGCAGTATTTT.